This entry describes one TCR beta chain. Antigen unknown. Mismatch with germline at one junction end may stem from a read error. This entry belongs to a study of neoadjuvant anti-PD-1 for oral cavity cancer. Study at large: Non-progressing patients received a fourth nivolumab dose near day 43, then surgery on days 50-56.

Patients had newly diagnosed, untreated stage II-IVA oral cavity squamous cell carcinoma. PBMCs were not maintained or expanded in culture before analysis. CDR1 is SGHAT, CDR2 FQNNGV, per germline. The CDR3 loop spans 15 amino acids. General study findings and limits: Pretreatment Treg/Th17 ratio correlated inversely with post-treatment tumor clonality.

Generated by immunoSEQ multiplex PCR, the TCRdb table keeps only in-frame clones and is missing some. The profile shows over 12,000 clones, roughly 70% of them singletons. This TCR came from a person aged 40 to 85 with oral cavity squamous cell carcinoma. Specimen: PBMCs, collected before nivolumab (anti-PD-1) treatment. The chain carries TRBV11-2 and TRBJ2-5; 10 nucleotides match TRBD2. The CDR3 is CASSSGLANQETQYF. CDR3 bases: TGTGCCAGCAGCTCGGGACTAGCGAACCAGGAGACCCAGTACTTC.